Ten or more counts support the clone carrying this T cell receptor (beta chain). What it recognizes is unknown. This sample stems from a study of Graves' ophthalmopathy and Graves' hyperthyroidism. Study conclusions and caveats: Most expanded clonotypes in thyroid above 0.001 frequency also showed up in blood. A 13-signature model separated ophthalmopathy from stable hyperthyroidism, 87.88% sensitivity, about 81% specificity.

Amplifying from RNA transcripts, the study obtained TCR beta CDR3 regions. Following a first-round RT-PCR that used HTBI primers, a second-round multiplex PCR was carried out. TCRdb re-called the multiplex PCR reads through MiXCR, storing one row per CDR3 protein. The sample consists of about 370,000 distinct CDR3 sequences, approximately 20% of them appearing once. CDR1 GTSNPN and CDR2 SVGIG come from the germline V gene (reference sequence). This CDR3 region has 15 residues. J was trimmed by 7 bases and V by 4 bases; bases with no gene match: 12. CAS ≥3, NOSPECS ≥4, moderate-to-severe activity and duration under 3 months marked donors with ophthalmopathy. Other autoimmune diseases, uncontrolled infections, pregnancy or lactation ruled patients out of participation.

The receptor comes from a woman under 30 with Graves' ophthalmopathy. Sequencing was performed on peripheral blood. The rearrangement links TRBV30 to TRBJ1-5, with TRBD1 matching 8 bases. CDR3 in amino acids: CAWTGQGFRRQPQHF. CDR3 in DNA: TGTGCCTGGACCGGACAGGGCTTCCGAAGGCAGCCCCAGCATTTT.